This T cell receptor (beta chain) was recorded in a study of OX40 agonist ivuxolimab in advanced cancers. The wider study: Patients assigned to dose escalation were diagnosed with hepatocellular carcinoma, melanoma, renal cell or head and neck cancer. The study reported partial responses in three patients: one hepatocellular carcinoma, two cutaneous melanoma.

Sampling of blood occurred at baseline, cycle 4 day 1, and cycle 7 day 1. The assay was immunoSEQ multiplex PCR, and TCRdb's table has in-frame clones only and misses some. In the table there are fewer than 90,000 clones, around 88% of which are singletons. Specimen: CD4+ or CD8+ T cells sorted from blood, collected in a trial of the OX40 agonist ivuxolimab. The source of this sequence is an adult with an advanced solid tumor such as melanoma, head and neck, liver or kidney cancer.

The CDR3 DNA is TGTGCCAGCAGCTTGGACCCGACAGGGACGAACACTGAAGCTTTCTTT. The encoded protein is CASSLDPTGTNTEAFF. This chain uses TRBV5-4 with TRBJ1-1; 7 bases agree with TRBD1. Germline assignment: CDR1 SGHNT and CDR2 YYREEE (reference sequence). The CDR3 is 16 residues long. Losses at the gene ends were 0 bases for V and 1 base for J; bases not matched to a gene: 6.